The clone carrying this T cell receptor beta chain showed up many times. The antigen is not known. This entry comes from a study of T cells in Graves' hyperthyroidism and ophthalmopathy. Study details: Any treatment followed the collection of peripheral blood at initial diagnosis.

Patients showing uncontrolled infection, other autoimmune disease, pregnancy or lactation were ineligible. The CDR3 has 16 amino acids. Germline V gene sequence: CDR1 MNHEY, CDR2 SVGEGT. The V and J ends lost 0 bases and 7 bases respectively, with 18 bases between them. Study results and caveats: Ophthalmopathy was separated from stable hyperthyroidism by a 13 V-J model. Blood samples included most of the expanded thyroid clonotypes exceeding 0.001.

There were TCR beta CDR3 regions amplified from RNA transcripts. Researchers ran a first-round RT-PCR on the TCR CDR3 using the HTBI primer set. Each CDR3 protein is one row after TCRdb ran MiXCR on the multiplex PCR reads. The sample lists around 250,000 distinct CDR3 sequences; 14% to 15% were seen once. This receptor was identified in a woman aged 40-49 years with Graves' hyperthyroidism that later progressed to Graves' ophthalmopathy. The chain is built from TRBV6-2 or TRBV6-3 and TRBJ1-1; tentative D call: TRBD1 (6 bases). Sample: blood. The CDR3 protein is CASSYSIPVRTVEAFF. CDR3 sequence (DNA): TGTGCCAGCAGTTACTCGATACCCGTACGGACAGTTGAAGCTTTCTTT.